This entry lists 4 T cell receptor beta chains sequenced from one sample in a study of technical replicates of blood from several donors. TCRdb's copy holds only in-frame clones and misses some; the assay was immunoSEQ multiplex PCR. The sample comprises 55,000 to 80,000 clones, roughly 93% of which are singletons, and 0.2% to 0.3% rests with the top ten. Sequenced material: T cells isolated from PBMCs. The source is a human donor in good health.

The rearrangement uses TRBV7-6 and TRBJ2-2; TRBD2 aligns across 7 bases. Losses at the gene ends were 0 bases for V and 4 bases for J; bases not matched to a gene: 2. The CDR3 is 15 residues long. Germline CDR1 reads SGHVS; CDR2 reads FNYEAQ. The CDR3 spells CASSLAGGITGELFF. Here the CDR3 DNA reads TGTGCCAGCAGCTTAGCGGGAGGGATCACCGGGGAGCTGTTTTTT. Supplemented by reference TRBV7-6 and TRBJ2-2, the full variable domain reads GAGVSQSPRYKVTKRGQDVALRCDPISGHVSLYWYRQALGQGPEFLTYFNYEAQQDKSGLPNDRFSAERPEGSISTLTIQRTEQRDSAMYRCASSLAGGITGELFFGEGSRLTVL.

V gene TRBV29-1 combines with J gene TRBJ2-6; TRBD1 is a possible D gene (5 bases). The germline CDR1 and CDR2 sequences are SQVTM and ANQGSEA. The CDR3 length is 16 residues. Trimming removed 5 bases from V and 0 bases from J, with 14 bases in between. This CDR3 is CSVWETGSSGANVLTF. The CDR3 nucleotides read TGCAGCGTTTGGGAAACAGGCAGCTCTGGGGCCAACGTCCTGACTTTC.

V gene TRBV27 combines with J gene TRBJ2-7; D is possibly TRBD1 (6 bases). This CDR3 is 15 amino acids long. CDR1 is MNHEY and CDR2 is SMNVEV in the germline V gene (reference sequence). With 5 bases removed from V and 7 bases from J, the gap between germline ends came to 21 bases. This chain's CDR3 is CASSPNAGVFREQYF. In nucleotides, the CDR3 is TGTGCCAGCAGTCCCAATGCAGGGGTCTTCAGGGAGCAGTACTTC.

The chain combines TRBV19 with TRBJ2-5, with 8 positions matching TRBD1. Germline loops: CDR1 LNHDA, CDR2 SQIVND (reference sequence). V was clipped by 6 bases and J by 1 base; unmatched bases: 4. The CDR3 loop spans 14 amino acids. The CDR3 sequence is CASRKTGGQETQYF. The CDR3 DNA reads as TGTGCCAGTAGAAAAACAGGGGGCCAAGAGACCCAGTACTTC. Based on the CDR3 plus reference TRBV19 and TRBJ2-5, the full variable domain is DGGITQSPKYLFRKEGQNVTLSCEQNLNHDAMYWYRQDPGQGLRLIYYSQIVNDFQKGDIAEGYSVSREKKESFPLTVTSAQKNPTAFYLCASRKTGGQETQYFGPGTRLLVL.